This T cell receptor (beta chain) stems from a study of blood T cell repertoires in COVID-19. V shed 4 bases and J 5 bases; nucleotides not matched to a gene: 4. The length of the CDR3 is 14 residues. The germline V gene encodes CDR1 LGHDT and CDR2 YNNKEL (reference sequence). Only in-frame clones appear in the TCRdb table, and some are missing; sequencing was by immunoSEQ multiplex PCR. The sample has 150,000 to 200,000 clones, about nine tenths seen once. The sequence was obtained from a man aged 55 to 70 with active or convalescent COVID-19. This chain uses TRBV3-1 (or the pseudogene TRBV3-2) with TRBJ1-5, with 8 bases aligning to TRBD1. The sample was peripheral blood. CDR3 DNA: TGTGCCAGCAGCCTCCCAGGGGGCGATCAGCCCCAGCATTTT. This gives the protein CASSLPGGDQPQHF.